The clone carrying this TCR beta chain was seen a few times. This record belongs to a study of PD-L1 blockade in urothelial cancer. Across the study: Atezolizumab at 1,200 mg intravenously every 3 weeks was started by patients in 2014.

The protocol was immunoSEQ multiplex PCR, while the TCRdb copy is restricted to in-frame clones and leaves out a portion. The sample yields nearly 35,000 clones, 75% to 90% seen once. Time point reported: pretreatment peripheral blood. Patients were living with locally advanced or metastatic urothelial carcinoma. Between 1 and 8 samples, pretreatment and on-treatment, were given by each patient. The CDR3 loop spans 12 amino acids. The germline V gene encodes CDR1 SQVTM and CDR2 ANQGSEA. Trimming removed 1 base at V and 8 bases at J, with 11 bases between. This TCR derives from a man aged 55 to 69 with urothelial cancer. The chain has TRBV29-1 and TRBJ1-1; D gene unclear. Sequenced here: PBMCs, sampled around atezolizumab (anti-PD-L1) treatment. CDR3 sequence reads: CSVEGGRREAFF. In nucleotides, the CDR3 is TGCAGCGTTGAAGGGGGTAGGAGGGAAGCTTTCTTT.